This T cell receptor beta chain was documented in a study of T cells after yellow fever vaccination. TCRdb reanalysed the 5' RACE reads using MiXCR and keeps one entry per CDR3 protein. Of about 340,000 distinct CDR3 sequences listed, around 4.1% are singletons. Germline CDR1 is MNHEY and CDR2 is SVGAGI. The CDR3 sequence is 17 residues long. Unmatched junction bases numbered 13, after V lost 6 bases and J lost 0 bases. This clonotype was picked up many times. The receptor comes from a man younger than 30 who received the YFV17D yellow fever vaccine. Sample: PBMCs, taken 5 days after the yellow fever booster vaccination. This chain connects TRBV6-5 to TRBJ2-5; 7 positions match TRBD1. The CDR3 bases are TGTGCCAGCAGCCGATACAGGGGTCTCGGGTACCAAGAGACCCAGTACTTC. It translates to CASSRYRGLGYQETQYF.